Presented here are 27 T cell receptor beta chains from one specimen sequenced in a study of regulatory T cells in long-lasting Graves disease. Stated time point: persistent/refractory GD, antithyroid drugs over 5 years with positive TRAb. The authors made the TCR library using RNA they extracted from PBMCs. Arm-PCR of CDR3 regions with iRepertoire HTBI primers generated TCR beta libraries. TCRdb re-called the multiplex PCR reads with MiXCR, one entry per CDR3 protein. The sample lists about 660,000 distinct CDR3 sequences; around 30% were seen once. Specimen: peripheral blood mononuclear cells (PBMCs), collected when the disease was refractory, from a patient treated with antithyroid drugs. The receptors come from a female donor with Graves disease.

Only one count was recorded for this clonotype. The chain has TRBV5-1 and TRBJ2-5; the D is unclear. The V end was cut by 7 bases, the J end by 5 bases, with 21 bases between. Germline V gene lookup returns CDR1 SGHRS and CDR2 YFSETQ. The CDR3 is 15 amino acids. For the CDR3, the DNA is TGCGCCAGCCGCGCTGGGCAGGCCTCCGGGGAGACCCAGTACTTC. It codes for CASRAGQASGETQYF.

The chain is built from TRBV28 and TRBJ1-5; 7 bases align to TRBD1. From germline, CDR1 is MDHEN and CDR2 SYDVKM. This CDR3 spans 15 amino acids. Trimming cost V 4 bases and J 7 bases; bases outside gene matches: 10. This chain's CDR3 is CASSSPTGQKQPQHF. As DNA, the CDR3 is TGTGCCAGCAGTTCCCCCACGGGACAGAAGCAGCCCCAGCATTTT.

This clonotype was seen repeatedly, ten times or more. The chain is built from TRBV7-8 and TRBJ1-1; D is undetermined. Germline V gene sequence: CDR1 SGHVS, CDR2 FQNEAQ. The CDR3 spans 13 residues. V lost 4 bases, J lost 0 bases, and 6 bases lay in between. The CDR3 DNA follows: TGTGCCAGCAGCTCCGCTTTGAACACTGAAGCTTTCTTT. Protein product: CASSSALNTEAFF.

This clonotype was counted only a few times. This chain connects TRBV2 to TRBJ1-1; D unresolved. The length of the CDR3 is 15 residues. V lost 2 bases and J 1 base, leaving 11 bases between the germline ends. The germline CDR1 and CDR2 sequences are SNHLY and FYNNEI. The CDR3 DNA reads as TGTGCCAGCAGTGAACTCGCAGGTCCGAACACTGAAGCTTTCTTT. It yields the protein CASSELAGPNTEAFF.

CDR3 sequence: CSARDWNQVAGTQYF. In DNA, the CDR3 is TGCAGTGCTAGAGATTGGAACCAGGTAGCGGGTACGCAGTATTTT. The rearrangement links TRBV20-1 to TRBJ2-3, with 7 bases matching TRBD2. V was pared by 0 bases and J by 8 bases, with 11 bases of the junction left unmatched. CDR1 is DFQATT and CDR2 is SNEGSKA in the germline V gene (reference sequence). The CDR3 is made up of 15 amino acids.

In its sample, this clonotype was seen many times. The chain joins TRBV12-3 or TRBV12-4 to TRBJ1-4; 8 bases are a match to TRBD1. This CDR3 has 16 residues. The J segment lost 0 bases and the V segment lost 3 bases, leaving 3 bases of the junction unmatched. The CDR3 loop is CASSFGQGTTNEKLFF. The CDR3 DNA reads as TGTGCCAGCAGTTTCGGACAGGGTACAACTAATGAAAAACTGTTTTTT.

The chain joins TRBV6-2 or TRBV6-3 to TRBJ1-2, with unresolved D. The CDR3 is 15 amino acids. The germline V gene encodes CDR1 MNHEY and CDR2 SVGEGT. V gave up 2 bases and J gave up 8 bases, with 18 bases separating them. This CDR3 is CASSYLGYGGSGYTF. In DNA, the CDR3 is TGTGCCAGCAGTTACCTAGGCTACGGAGGGTCGGGCTACACCTTC.

The table lists this clonotype with many counts. The rearrangement links TRBV6-2 or TRBV6-3 to TRBJ1-2, with TRBD1 identical over 7 bases. This CDR3 has 12 amino acids. Germline V gene data show CDR1 as MNHEY and CDR2 as SVGEGT. V lost 6 bases and J lost 6; bases outside the gene matches: 4. CDR3 in amino acids: CASRTTGDGYTF. The CDR3 region has the DNA TGTGCCAGCAGAACCACAGGGGATGGCTACACCTTC.

The rearrangement uses TRBV6-1 and TRBJ1-4; D gene unclear. Trimming took 5 bases from V and 1 from J, leaving 20 bases between them. This CDR3 has 18 residues. Germline CDR1 reads MNHNS; CDR2 reads SASEGT. The CDR3 DNA sequence: TGTGCCAGCAGTATGCGGGAGGGCCTACCAGGAACTAATGAAAAACTGTTTTTT. Translation gives CASSMREGLPGTNEKLFF.

This clonotype was seen a handful of times. The rearrangement uses TRBV12-3 or TRBV12-4 and TRBJ1-1, with D tentatively TRBD1 (5 bases). The CDR3 totals 13 residues. The germline V and J ends were trimmed by 2 bases and 6 bases, with 10 bases remaining between them. CDR3 amino acids: CASSLTRGSEAFF. CDR3 DNA sequence: TGTGCCAGCAGTTTAACTAGGGGCTCTGAAGCTTTCTTT.

V usage is TRBV9 and J usage is TRBJ2-5; tentative D call: TRBD2 (6 bases). The germline CDR1 and CDR2 sequences are SGDLS and YYNGEE. Between the trimmed V and J ends, which lost 2 bases and 5 bases, there was a span of 16 bases. This CDR3 spans 15 amino acids. The CDR3 region is CASSVDGTGWETQYF. The CDR3 bases are TGTGCCAGCAGCGTGGATGGGACTGGCTGGGAGACCCAGTACTTC.

The chain uses TRBV12-3 or TRBV12-4 and TRBJ1-1; TRBD1 matches 9 bases. This CDR3 has 14 residues. The V and J ends lost 3 bases and 5 bases, in that order; junction bases with no gene match: 4. The CDR3: CASSFGTGLTEAFF. CDR3 nucleotide sequence: TGTGCCAGCAGTTTTGGGACAGGGTTGACTGAAGCTTTCTTT.

This clonotype has ten or more counts. The gene calls are TRBV10-3 and TRBJ1-1, with TRBD1 as a possible D gene (6 bases). The V and J ends lost 7 bases and 1 base respectively, with 13 bases between them. Germline loops: CDR1 ENHRY, CDR2 SYGVKD. The CDR3 sequence is 14 residues long. CDR3 sequence reads: CAIMGAGRNTEAFF. The CDR3 bases are TGTGCCATCATGGGGGCAGGGAGGAACACTGAAGCTTTCTTT.

This clonotype has a handful of counts. CDR3 region: CASSKNRGIVEAFF. CDR3 coding DNA: TGTGCCAGTAGTAAGAACAGGGGGATCGTTGAAGCTTTCTTT. This chain joins TRBV19 and TRBJ1-1; 8 bases agree with TRBD1. This CDR3 is 14 amino acids long. Trimming cost V 4 bases and J 7 bases; bases outside gene matches: 8. Germline assignment: CDR1 LNHDA and CDR2 SQIVND (reference sequence).

This clonotype was recorded a few times. This chain joins TRBV5-1 and TRBJ2-7; the D gene is possibly TRBD1 (6 bases). The V end lost 3 bases, the J end lost 0 bases, and 10 bases lay between the germline ends. Germline V gene lookup returns CDR1 SGHRS and CDR2 YFSETQ. This CDR3 region has 14 residues. CDR3 DNA sequence: TGCGCCAGCAGCTCGGGACACTTCTCCTACGAGCAGTACTTC. Amino acids: CASSSGHFSYEQYF.

The genes are TRBV6-2 or TRBV6-3 and TRBJ2-7; 12 positions agree with TRBD2. V dropped 4 bases and J dropped 0; count of bases not matched to a gene: 13. Germline loops: CDR1 MNHEY, CDR2 SVGEGT. CDR3 length: 19 residues. CDR3 nucleotides: TGTGCCAGCAGTTTAGGAGAGACTAGCGGGAGATGGGGCTCCTACGAGCAGTACTTC. Translating it yields CASSLGETSGRWGSYEQYF.

The chain uses TRBV11-2 and TRBJ1-2; D unresolved. The CDR3 loop spans 12 amino acids. Germline values: CDR1 SGHAT, CDR2 FQNNGV. Trimming took off 5 bases at V and 6 bases at J, with 10 bases between the two ends. CDR3 residues: CASSHTEDGYTF. Here the CDR3 DNA reads TGTGCCAGCAGCCATACAGAGGATGGCTACACCTTC.

The chain couples TRBV7-6 to TRBJ1-2, with 7 bases identical to TRBD1. Germline V gene data show CDR1 as SGHVS and CDR2 as FNYEAQ. The CDR3 is 15 amino acids. Trimming removed 5 bases from V and 8 bases from J; junction bases left unmatched: 14. CDR3 DNA: TGTGCCAGCAGCGTTAGGACAGGCTCCGAGCGGGGCTACACCTTC. It translates to CASSVRTGSERGYTF.

The V gene is TRBV6-1, the J gene TRBJ2-3, with 12 nucleotides matching TRBD2. CDR3 length: 16 residues. The trim removed 5 bases at V and 4 bases at J, leaving 7 bases unmatched. Looked up from germline, CDR1 is MNHNS and CDR2 is SASEGT. The CDR3 sequence: CASSRTSGIVPDTQYF. The CDR3 DNA sequence: TGTGCCAGCAGTCGGACTAGCGGGATAGTCCCAGATACGCAGTATTTT.

This clonotype has just a few counts. The chain couples TRBV3-1 to TRBJ1-2; D is ambiguous. CDR3 length: 13 residues. Germline V gene data show CDR1 as LGHDT and CDR2 as YNNKEL (reference sequence). Trimming took 0 bases from V and 9 from J, leaving 11 bases between them. In DNA form, the CDR3 reads TGTGCCAGCAGCCAAGAGGCTGTGAGGAGCTACACCTTC. Residues: CASSQEAVRSYTF.

The chain joins TRBV29-1 to TRBJ1-2; a weak D match, TRBD1 (5 bases). Germline V CDR1 and CDR2: SQVTM, ANQGSEA. This CDR3 is built from 12 residues. The germline V and J ends were trimmed by 4 bases and 8 bases, with 14 bases remaining between them. The CDR3 reads CSVVWRGGGYTF. DNA for the CDR3: TGCAGCGTTGTGTGGAGGGGAGGAGGCTACACCTTC.

This clonotype occurred a few times. V and J are TRBV5-4 and TRBJ2-7; no firm D call. The germline gives CDR1 SGHNT, CDR2 YYREEE (reference sequence). The CDR3 is made up of 14 amino acids. The V gene lost 0 bases and the J gene lost 3 bases, with 10 bases spanning the gap. This CDR3 is CASSLVDADYEQYF. The CDR3 DNA is TGTGCCAGCAGCTTGGTCGACGCCGACTACGAGCAGTACTTC.

In this sample, this clonotype turned up a few times. The chain combines TRBV6-2 or TRBV6-3 with TRBJ1-6; 8 positions agree with TRBD1. Germline assignment: CDR1 MNHEY and CDR2 SVGEGT. This CDR3 is built from 19 residues. Losses at the gene ends were 4 bases for V and 0 bases for J; bases not matched to a gene: 11. CDR3 protein: CASSFLLPGQDSYNSPLHF. CDR3 nucleotide sequence: TGTGCCAGCAGTTTCTTGCTTCCGGGACAGGACTCCTATAATTCACCCCTCCACTTT.

This clonotype was found many times. The V call is TRBV5-7, the J call TRBJ2-7; TRBD2 matches 11 bases. TRBV5-7 is assigned to the ORF class and has an uncertain function. The CDR3 has 16 residues. V lost 2 bases, J lost 3 bases, and 7 bases stayed unmatched. CDR3 region: CASSFHPGLAVYEQYF. The CDR3, as DNA: TGTGCCAGCAGCTTCCATCCGGGACTAGCGGTCTACGAGCAGTACTTC.

This clonotype was counted ten times or more. The chain uses TRBV11-2 and TRBJ2-7, with 10 bases aligning to TRBD1. In germline, CDR1 is SGHAT, CDR2 FQNNGV. The CDR3 is 16 amino acids. The V gene end was trimmed by 1 base and the J gene end by 3 bases; junction bases not matched to a gene: 6. DNA of the CDR3: TGTGCCAGCAGCTTAGTCCTGGGACAGGGGCTCTACGAGCAGTACTTC. Amino acids: CASSLVLGQGLYEQYF.

This clonotype was detected ten times or more. The chain recombines TRBV11-2 with TRBJ1-1; no reliable D call. The CDR3 consists of 15 residues. Germline lookup yields CDR1 SGHAT and CDR2 FQNNGV. With 0 bases removed from V and 6 bases from J, the gap between germline ends came to 14 bases. The DNA for the CDR3 is TGTGCCAGCAGCTTAGAGGCGACACTGGAGGCTGAAGCTTTCTTT. This sequence encodes CASSLEATLEAEAFF. The full variable domain, rest sourced from reference TRBV11-2 and TRBJ1-1, is EAGVAQSPRYKIIEKRQSVAFWCNPISGHATLYWYQQILGQGPKLLIQFQNNGVVDDSQLPKDRFSAERLKGVDSTLKIQPAKLEDSAVYLCASSLEATLEAEAFFGQGTRLTVV.

In this sample, this clonotype turned up a few times. This chain links TRBV18 with TRBJ1-2; no clear D. Per the germline V gene, CDR1 is KGHSH and CDR2 is LQKENI. CDR3 size: 13 residues. V shed 2 bases and J shed 4 bases, with 8 bases lying between them. DNA of the CDR3: TGTGCCAGCTCACCAGAGAATCTCTATGGCTACACCTTC. It encodes CASSPENLYGYTF.